Below, one T cell receptor beta chain is given with its context. Its target antigen remains unknown. No clone much larger than this one lies a single base away; base qualities are absent. These data belong to a study of blood T cell repertoires in COVID-19 (dated by TCRdb to between 2020 and 2021). As for the study more broadly: Collaborator samples came from the United States, Italy and Spain and covered acute and convalescent phases of COVID-19. A de-identified subject ID, COVID-19 status, age in years and sex were almost always included in the sample metadata. The samples were drawn from two sources: the first 160 participants of the ongoing ImmuneRACE study, and 1,000 to 1,500 subjects contributed by 6 global collaborators. A freely available public database, intended as a resource for researchers studying the immune response to SARS-CoV-2, is where the repertoires were released. The prospective study material was composed of cDNA or gDNA derived from T cells, B-cell-depleted T cells, or PBMCs. Deeply sampled blood TCRbeta repertoires from subjects exposed to, actively infected with, or recovered from COVID-19 were included in the dataset. Where HLA class I and class II types were available, the types were taken from metadata supplied by the sample provider, not from assay-based typing.

TCRbeta CDR3 regions were amplified from genomic DNA by means of the immunoSEQ Assay, a bias-controlled multiplex PCR. As for how the authors treated the data: The number of nucleated cells in each sample was estimated from the amplification of reference gene primers within the assay. To quantify the absolute abundance of each unique TCRbeta CDR3 rearrangement, sequence reads were collapsed and filtered. For each sample, productive Simpson clonality was calculated by taking the square root of Simpson's diversity index across productive rearrangements. The immuneACCESS repertoire file appears here via TCRdb, limited to in-frame rearrangements. These files lack a portion of the clones; in checked studies, under half of the deficit traces to unresolved V genes, and the cause of the others is not known. V and J calls and clone size follow that table, whereas D and trimming were derived from the DNA. This sample gives some 130,000 clones in total; 87% of them show up just once. The ten largest clones capture roughly 2.5% of the sample.

Findings and caveats that apply to the study as a whole: Clinical and demographic metadata were provided uncurated, with the amount varying by source and participant.

Collaborating institutions collected whole blood in K2EDTA tubes following their own protocols. For TCRbeta analysis, collaborator samples were shipped as frozen whole blood, as isolated PBMCs, or as DNA extracted from either sample type. The receptor comes from a man aged 45 to 65 with active COVID-19. The sample comprised peripheral blood.

The DNA sequence is TGTGCCAGCAGCTCACAGGGTAACACTGAAGCTTTCTTT. It translates as CASSSQGNTEAFF. The chain was built from TRBV5-5 and TRBJ1-1, with a weak D call of TRBD1 (6 bases match). V loses 3 bases of germline sequence and J loses 2 bases, and the interval between the two ends is 8 bases. Per the germline V gene (reference sequence), SGHKS is the CDR1 and YYEKEE is the CDR2. The CDR3 numbers 13 residues from cysteine through phenylalanine. Only CDR3 DNA remains: 39 bases, in frame from the first base.